The T cell receptor (beta chain) described here comes from a study of blood T cell repertoires in COVID-19. Overall study: Nucleic acid was either cDNA or gDNA, and it came from T cells, B-cell-depleted T cells, or PBMCs.

The CDR3 runs 15 residues. Germline-derived CDR1 and CDR2 are DFQATT and SNEGSKA (reference sequence). Trimming took 3 bases from V and 3 from J; bases not matched to a gene: 6. Per the authors' pipeline: Reference gene primer amplification yielded estimated nucleated cell counts. Profiling relied on immunoSEQ multiplex PCR, and the TCRdb table lists in-frame clones only, not all of them. The V and J calls and clone size are taken from that table; D and trimming were inferred from the DNA. The repertoire consists of some 210,000 clones, with around four fifths occurring once and the leading ten covering under 3.5%.

The chain carries TRBV20-1 and TRBJ2-1; 9 bases fit TRBD1. Sequencing was performed on peripheral blood. This TCR derives from a man aged 50 to 59 with active or convalescent COVID-19. This chain's CDR3 is CSASPGTGFYNEQFF. For the CDR3, the DNA is TGCAGTGCTAGTCCCGGGACAGGGTTCTACAATGAGCAGTTCTTC.